This entry features one TCR beta chain sequence. Its antigen is not identified. The data were obtained in a study of chemoradiotherapy in HPV16-positive cancers. TCRdb keeps only in-frame clones here, not all; method: immunoSEQ multiplex PCR. The sample yields about 27,000 clones, about 94% seen once. Study results and caveats: During treatment, candidate HPV-specific clones and E7-related motifs expanded in tumor.

Germline-derived CDR1 and CDR2 are MNHEY and SVGAGI. J was trimmed by 0 bases and V by 5 bases; bases with no gene match: 6. The CDR3 runs 15 residues. This clonotype originated in a human donor with HPV-associated anogenital cancer. The specimen was blood, collected from a patient who underwent chemoradiotherapy. The V gene is TRBV6-5, the J gene TRBJ1-1; TRBD1 matches at 7 bases. The DNA for the CDR3 is TGTGCCAGCAGTCACTGGACAGGAGTGAACACTGAAGCTTTCTTT. This sequence encodes CASSHWTGVNTEAFF.